These 2 T cell receptor beta chains originate from one sample sequenced in a study of T cells after yellow fever vaccination. TCRdb processed the 5' RACE reads anew with MiXCR; each CDR3 protein has one entry. There are over 35,000 distinct CDR3 sequences in the sample; around 6.4% occur only once, and roughly 10% lies in the top ten. The specimen was PBMCs, either bulk or a sorted T-cell subset (CD4+, CD8+, memory, or dextramer-sorted; not recorded which), collected 45 days after the yellow fever booster vaccination. These receptors all come from a man aged 25 to 40 who received the YFV17D yellow fever vaccine.

This clonotype was seen at least ten times. This chain joins TRBV29-1 and TRBJ1-3; D is unclear. The CDR3 is 14 residues long. Per germline, CDR1 SQVTM and CDR2 ANQGSEA. Trimming shortened V by 4 bases and J by 0 bases, and 10 bases separated the two germline ends. CDR3 sequence: CSVVLHHSGNTIYF. The DNA of the CDR3 is TGCAGCGTTGTCTTACACCACTCTGGAAACACCATATATTTT.

This clonotype has more than one count but fewer than ten. The chain carries TRBV6-2 or TRBV6-3 and TRBJ1-1, with TRBD1 as a possible D gene (6 bases). Germline V gene data show CDR1 as MNHEY and CDR2 as SVGEGT. The CDR3 has 17 amino acids. The ends were cut back, 7 bases at V and 3 bases at J, with 24 bases in the middle. CDR3 in DNA: TGTGCCAGCACCAAGGGGAGGGACACGATACGGGACACTGAAGCTTTCTTT. Translation: CASTKGRDTIRDTEAFF.